This TCR beta chain was recovered during a study of Ad26.COV2.S vaccination and SARS-CoV-2 variants. Study overall: Donor participated within the Ad26.COV2.S arm of the COV1001 trial. Intramuscularly, Ad26.COV2.S was given either once or twice, 56 days apart.

Clones were read by immunoSEQ multiplex PCR, and TCRdb kept only the in-frame ones, dropping some. The sample includes more than 400,000 clones, about 90% of them seen just once. Noted treatment: 15 to 20 received Ad26.COV2.S at low or high dose, single or two shots; about 5 received placebo; per-sample allocation not given. Sampling was performed 63 days after the first vaccine or placebo injection. The V gene lost 5 bases and the J gene lost 4 bases, with 17 bases spanning the gap. CDR1 and CDR2 from the germline V gene are SEHNR and FQNEAQ (reference sequence). This CDR3 contains 15 residues. The sequence came from a person aged 18-65 years who received the Ad26.COV2.S COVID-19 vaccine or a placebo. The chain links TRBV7-9 to TRBJ1-2, with D tentatively TRBD1 (5 bases). The sequenced sample was peripheral blood, obtained in a trial of Ad26.COV2.S vaccine versus placebo. The DNA of the CDR3 is TGTGCCAGCAGCCCCCACGTCCAGGGTAGCTATGGCTACACCTTC. It translates to CASSPHVQGSYGYTF. Full variable domain (remainder filled in from reference TRBV7-9 and TRBJ1-2): DTGVSQNPRHKITKRGQNVTFRCDPISEHNRLYWYRQTLGQGPEFLTYFQNEAQLEKSRLLSDRFSAERPKGSFSTLEIQRTEQGDSAMYLCASSPHVQGSYGYTFGSGTRLTVV.